This TCR beta chain was recovered during a study of blood T cells in healthy people across ages. Study-level results: In these data, TCR beta diversity tracked strongly with naive T cell percentage.

Germline V CDR1 and CDR2: MDHEN, SYDVKM. The length of the CDR3 is 12 residues. V was clipped by 5 bases and J by 9 bases, with 11 bases between them. A remark on this clonotype: Its antigen remains unknown.

Every participating donor contributed roughly 10 milliliters of peripheral blood through a draw. Then a second PCR, running about 6 to 12 cycles, was carried out with a sample-barcoded 5' primer and a J-beta primer mix. TCRdb called the 5' RACE reads again in MiXCR, with one record for every CDR3 protein. The repertoire includes under 2,000,000 distinct CDR3 sequences, roughly 52% of them detected once, and approximately 2% sits in the top ten. The chain links TRBV28 to TRBJ2-4; D gene unclear. The sample comprised blood. The clonotype comes from a woman aged 40 to 55 in good health. CDR3 amino acids: CASSPSGSIQYF. The CDR3 DNA reads TGTGCCAGCAGTCCCTCGGGTAGCATTCAGTACTTC.